This T cell receptor beta chain derives from a study of T cells after yellow fever vaccination. Study as a whole: Fractions containing few cells were prepared with SMART-Seq v4 Ultra Low Input.

A few counts support this clonotype. CDR3 length: 14 amino acids. Trimming stripped 4 bases from V and 6 bases from J, with 16 bases between. CDR1 and CDR2 from the germline V gene are SGHRS and YFSETQ. It was through 5'RACE template switching that TCR cDNA was made, with a universal primer site and UMIs added. TCRdb re-called the 5' RACE reads with MiXCR, one entry per CDR3 protein. Of 610,000 or so distinct CDR3 sequences in the sample, more than 9% were seen once. This material consisted of PBMCs, taken on the day of the yellow fever booster vaccination. The sequence was collected from a man aged 25-45 years who received the YFV17D yellow fever vaccine. The chain recombines TRBV5-1 with TRBJ1-2; no clear D. The DNA for the CDR3 is TGCGCCAGCAGCACCTCCGACGGCTTAGATGGCTACACCTTC. Its protein product is CASSTSDGLDGYTF.